The text below deals with one T cell receptor (beta chain). The antigen remains undetermined. UMIs accompanied the 5'RACE template switching by which TCR beta cDNA was made. TCRdb re-called the 5' RACE reads and shows each CDR3 protein once, DNA omitted. The listing records a few hundred thousand distinct CDR3 sequences. This sample is part of a study of T cells expressing NK-cell markers. Study-wide results and limits: The CD3+CD56-NKG2C+ fraction of a few donors was also led by these clonotypes.

This CDR3 is built from 16 residues. CDR1 is SGHRS and CDR2 is YFSETQ in the germline V gene. This TCR was recovered from a man younger than 35 in good health. The chain joins TRBV5-1 to TRBJ2-1; as DNA is missing, the TRBD2 call by TCRdb cannot be tested. Sequencing input: blood T cells: a sorted CD56 or NKG2C T cell subset, CD4+ or CD8+ T cells, or bulk PBMC T cells (not recorded which). The CDR3 is CASSLGDGLAGVGEFF.